This T cell receptor beta chain was captured by sequencing in a study of T-cell memory formation after mild COVID-19. One entry per CDR3 protein results from TCRdb running MiXCR on the 5' RACE reads. This table holds under 350,000 distinct CDR3 sequences, 16% found once. Germline assignment: CDR1 SGHAT and CDR2 FQNNGV. The CDR3 length is 15 residues. The trim removed 5 bases at V and 4 bases at J, leaving 6 bases unmatched. The receptor was isolated from a man between 18 and 35 years old who had mild COVID-19 (a few samples of this study predate the infection). Cell type and time point are not known. Sequenced sample: PBMCs or a T cell subset sorted from them (not recorded which). This rearrangement joins TRBV11-2 to TRBJ1-3, with TRBD1 matching 9 bases. In DNA form, the CDR3 reads TGTGCCAGCAGCAGGGGGACAGGGCAAGGAAACACCATATATTTT. It encodes CASSRGTGQGNTIYF.